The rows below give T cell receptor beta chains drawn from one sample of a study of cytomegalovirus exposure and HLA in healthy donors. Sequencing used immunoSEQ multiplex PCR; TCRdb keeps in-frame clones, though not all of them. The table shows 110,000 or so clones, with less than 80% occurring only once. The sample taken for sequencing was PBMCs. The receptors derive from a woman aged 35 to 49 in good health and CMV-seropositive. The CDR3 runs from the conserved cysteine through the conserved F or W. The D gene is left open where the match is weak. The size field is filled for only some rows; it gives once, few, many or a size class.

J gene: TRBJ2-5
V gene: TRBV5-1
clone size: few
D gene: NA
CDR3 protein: CASSFNPQGQETQYF
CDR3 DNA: TGCGCCAGCAGCTTCAATCCACAGGGCCAAGAGACCCAGTACTTC

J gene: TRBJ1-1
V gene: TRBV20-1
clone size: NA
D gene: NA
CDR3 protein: CSASRRSEAFF
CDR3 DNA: TGCAGTGCTAGTAGGAGGAGTGAAGCTTTCTTT

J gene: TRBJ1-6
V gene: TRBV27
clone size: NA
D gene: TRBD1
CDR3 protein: CASGPRGLGSPLHF
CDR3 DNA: TGTGCCAGCGGGCCCAGGGGGCTGGGTTCACCCCTCCACTTT

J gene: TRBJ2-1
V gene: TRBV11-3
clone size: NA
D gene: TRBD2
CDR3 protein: CASSPSGRGYNEQFF
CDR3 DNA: TGTGCCAGCAGCCCTAGCGGGAGGGGTTACAATGAGCAGTTCTTC

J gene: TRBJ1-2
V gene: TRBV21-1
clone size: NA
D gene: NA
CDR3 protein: CASSKAQEDRGRIDYGYTF
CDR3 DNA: TGTGCCAGCAGCAAAGCGCAGGAGGACAGGGGGCGAATAGACTATGGCTACACCTTC

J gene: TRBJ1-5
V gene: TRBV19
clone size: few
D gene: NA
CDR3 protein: CASSPDPGQPQHF
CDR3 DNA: TGTGCCAGTAGCCCTGACCCAGGTCAGCCCCAGCATTTT

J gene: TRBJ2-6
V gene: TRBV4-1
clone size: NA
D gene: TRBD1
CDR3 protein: CASSQGTGLSGANVLTF
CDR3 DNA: TGCGCCAGCAGCCAAGGGACAGGCCTCTCTGGGGCCAACGTCCTGACTTTC

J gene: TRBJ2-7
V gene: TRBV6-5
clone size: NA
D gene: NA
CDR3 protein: CASRSGSSYEQYF
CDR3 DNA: TGTGCCAGCAGATCCGGTAGCTCCTACGAGCAGTACTTC

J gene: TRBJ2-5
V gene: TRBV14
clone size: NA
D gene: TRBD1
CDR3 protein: CASSRWDRGQETQYF
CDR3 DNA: TGTGCCAGCAGCCGGTGGGACAGGGGCCAAGAGACCCAGTACTTC

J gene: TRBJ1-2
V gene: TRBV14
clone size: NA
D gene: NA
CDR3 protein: CASSQGAYGYTF
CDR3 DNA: TGTGCCAGCAGCCAGGGGGCCTATGGCTACACCTTC

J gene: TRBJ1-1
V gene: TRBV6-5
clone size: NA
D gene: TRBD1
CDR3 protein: CASSNHRGQAAEAFF
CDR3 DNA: TGTGCCAGCAGTAACCACAGGGGGCAGGCTGCTGAAGCTTTCTTT

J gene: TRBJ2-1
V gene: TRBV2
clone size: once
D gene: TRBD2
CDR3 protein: CASSPLGSGRNNEQFF
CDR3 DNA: TGTGCCAGCAGCCCGTTGGGTAGCGGGAGGAACAATGAGCAGTTCTTC

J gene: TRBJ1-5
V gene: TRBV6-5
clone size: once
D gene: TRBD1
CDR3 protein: CASTGQGSNQPQHF
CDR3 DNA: TGTGCCAGCACCGGACAGGGTAGTAATCAGCCCCAGCATTTT

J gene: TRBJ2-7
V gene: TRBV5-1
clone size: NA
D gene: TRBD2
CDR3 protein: CASSFEKGLAIEQYF
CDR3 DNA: TGCGCCAGCAGCTTTGAAAAGGGACTAGCGATCGAGCAGTACTTC